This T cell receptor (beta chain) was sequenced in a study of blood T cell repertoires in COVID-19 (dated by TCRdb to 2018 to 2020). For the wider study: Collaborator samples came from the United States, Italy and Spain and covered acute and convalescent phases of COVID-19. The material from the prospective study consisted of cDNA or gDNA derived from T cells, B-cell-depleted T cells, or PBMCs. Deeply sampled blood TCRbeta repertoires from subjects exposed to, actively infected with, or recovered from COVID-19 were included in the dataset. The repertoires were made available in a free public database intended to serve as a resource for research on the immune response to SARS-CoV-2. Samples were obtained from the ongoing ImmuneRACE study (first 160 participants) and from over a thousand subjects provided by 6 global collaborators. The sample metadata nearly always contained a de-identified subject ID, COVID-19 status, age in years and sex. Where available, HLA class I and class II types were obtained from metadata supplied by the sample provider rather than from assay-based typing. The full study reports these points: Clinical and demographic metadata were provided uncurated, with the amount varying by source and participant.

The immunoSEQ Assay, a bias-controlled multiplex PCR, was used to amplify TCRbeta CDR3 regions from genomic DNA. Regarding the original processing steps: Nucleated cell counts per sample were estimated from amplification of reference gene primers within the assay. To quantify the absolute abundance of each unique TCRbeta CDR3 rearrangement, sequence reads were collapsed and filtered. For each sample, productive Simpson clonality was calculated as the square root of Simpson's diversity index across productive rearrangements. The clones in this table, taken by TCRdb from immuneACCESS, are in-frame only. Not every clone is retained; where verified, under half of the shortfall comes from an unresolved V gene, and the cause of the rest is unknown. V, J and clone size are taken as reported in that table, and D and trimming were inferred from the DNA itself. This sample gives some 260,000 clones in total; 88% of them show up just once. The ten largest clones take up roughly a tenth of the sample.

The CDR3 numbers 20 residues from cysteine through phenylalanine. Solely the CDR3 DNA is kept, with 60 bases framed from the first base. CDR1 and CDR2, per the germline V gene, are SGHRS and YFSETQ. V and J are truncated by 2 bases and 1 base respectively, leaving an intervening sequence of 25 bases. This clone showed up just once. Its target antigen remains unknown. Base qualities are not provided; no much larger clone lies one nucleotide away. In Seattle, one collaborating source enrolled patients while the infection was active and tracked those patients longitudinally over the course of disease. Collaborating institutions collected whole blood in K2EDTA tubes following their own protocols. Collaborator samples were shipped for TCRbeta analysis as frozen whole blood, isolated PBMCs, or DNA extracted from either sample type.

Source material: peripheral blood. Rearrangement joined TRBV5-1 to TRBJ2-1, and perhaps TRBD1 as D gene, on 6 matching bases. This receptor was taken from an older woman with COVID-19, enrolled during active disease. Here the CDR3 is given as CASSFSTGGRSSASYNEQFF. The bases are TGCGCCAGCAGCTTCTCGACAGGCGGAAGATCCTCCGCGTCCTACAATGAGCAGTTCTTC.